This record looks at one T cell receptor beta chain sequence and its context. Its antigen is undetermined. The record originates from a study of T-cell memory formation after mild COVID-19. Across the study: TCR clusters were largely donor specific.

The CDR3 is 14 residues long. The trim removed 5 bases at V and 8 bases at J, leaving 8 bases unmatched. The germline CDR1 and CDR2 sequences are SGHVS and FQNEAQ. 5'RACE with constant-segment primers yielded barcoded, UMI-tagged TCR alpha and TCR beta cDNA libraries. TCRdb recomputed calls from the 5' RACE reads with MiXCR, one row per CDR3 protein. The data show under 150,000 distinct CDR3 sequences, approximately 21% seen once. Study outcomes and limitations: Pre-infection memory already had some responding clones, implying cross-reactive memory joined. Mainly CM and EM harbored the contracting CD4+ clones; mainly EMRA harbored the CD8+ ones.

The sequenced sample consisted of PBMCs or a T cell subset sorted from them (not recorded which). The V call is TRBV7-8, the J call TRBJ2-1; 8 bases are shared with TRBD1. This TCR derives from a man in his late teens or twenties who had mild COVID-19 (a few samples of this study predate the infection). Cell type and time point are not known. Here the CDR3 DNA reads TGTGCCAGCAGCAACGGACAGGGTTGGGATGAGCAGTTCTTC. Translation gives CASSNGQGWDEQFF.